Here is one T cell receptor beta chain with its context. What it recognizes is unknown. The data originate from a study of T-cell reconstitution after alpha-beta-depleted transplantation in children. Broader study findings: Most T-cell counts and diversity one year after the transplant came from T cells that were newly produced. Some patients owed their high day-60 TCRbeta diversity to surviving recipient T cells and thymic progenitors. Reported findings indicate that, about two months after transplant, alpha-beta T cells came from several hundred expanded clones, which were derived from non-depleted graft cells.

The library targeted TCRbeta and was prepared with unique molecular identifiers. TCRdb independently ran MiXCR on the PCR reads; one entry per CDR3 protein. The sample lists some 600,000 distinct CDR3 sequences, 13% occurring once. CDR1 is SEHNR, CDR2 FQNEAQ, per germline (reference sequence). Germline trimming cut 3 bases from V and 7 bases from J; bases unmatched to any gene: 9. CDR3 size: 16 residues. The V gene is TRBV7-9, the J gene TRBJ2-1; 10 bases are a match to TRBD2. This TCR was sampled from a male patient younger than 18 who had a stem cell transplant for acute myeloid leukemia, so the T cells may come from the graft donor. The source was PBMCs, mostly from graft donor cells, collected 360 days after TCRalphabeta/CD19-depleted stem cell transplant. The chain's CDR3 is CASSFLAGVEGNEQFF. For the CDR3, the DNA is TGTGCCAGCAGCTTCCTAGCGGGAGTGGAAGGTAATGAGCAGTTCTTC.